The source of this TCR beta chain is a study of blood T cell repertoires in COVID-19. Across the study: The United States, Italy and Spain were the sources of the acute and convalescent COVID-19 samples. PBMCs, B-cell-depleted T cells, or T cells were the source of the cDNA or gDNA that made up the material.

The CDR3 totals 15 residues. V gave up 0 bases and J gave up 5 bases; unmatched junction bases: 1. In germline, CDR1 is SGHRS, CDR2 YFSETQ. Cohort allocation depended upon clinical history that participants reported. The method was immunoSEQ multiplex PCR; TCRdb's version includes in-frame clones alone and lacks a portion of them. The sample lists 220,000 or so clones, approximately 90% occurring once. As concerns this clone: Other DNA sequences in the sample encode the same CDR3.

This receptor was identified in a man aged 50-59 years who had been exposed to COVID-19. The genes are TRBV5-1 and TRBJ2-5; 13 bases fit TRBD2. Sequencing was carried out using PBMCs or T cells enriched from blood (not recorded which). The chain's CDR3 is CASSLGTSGGETQYF. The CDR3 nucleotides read TGCGCCAGCAGCTTGGGGACTAGCGGGGGTGAGACCCAGTACTTC.